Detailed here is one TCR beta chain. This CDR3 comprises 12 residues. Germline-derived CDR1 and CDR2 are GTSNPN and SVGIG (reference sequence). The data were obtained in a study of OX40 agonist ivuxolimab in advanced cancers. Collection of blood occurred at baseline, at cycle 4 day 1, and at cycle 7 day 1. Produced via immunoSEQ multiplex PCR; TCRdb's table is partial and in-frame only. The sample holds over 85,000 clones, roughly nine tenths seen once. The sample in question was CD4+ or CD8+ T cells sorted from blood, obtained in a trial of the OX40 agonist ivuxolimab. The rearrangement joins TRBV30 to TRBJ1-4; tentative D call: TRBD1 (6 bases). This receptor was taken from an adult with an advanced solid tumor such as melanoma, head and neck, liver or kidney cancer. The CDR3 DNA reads TGTGTTACGGAGACAGGAGGTGAAAAACTGTTTTTT. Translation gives CVTETGGEKLFF.